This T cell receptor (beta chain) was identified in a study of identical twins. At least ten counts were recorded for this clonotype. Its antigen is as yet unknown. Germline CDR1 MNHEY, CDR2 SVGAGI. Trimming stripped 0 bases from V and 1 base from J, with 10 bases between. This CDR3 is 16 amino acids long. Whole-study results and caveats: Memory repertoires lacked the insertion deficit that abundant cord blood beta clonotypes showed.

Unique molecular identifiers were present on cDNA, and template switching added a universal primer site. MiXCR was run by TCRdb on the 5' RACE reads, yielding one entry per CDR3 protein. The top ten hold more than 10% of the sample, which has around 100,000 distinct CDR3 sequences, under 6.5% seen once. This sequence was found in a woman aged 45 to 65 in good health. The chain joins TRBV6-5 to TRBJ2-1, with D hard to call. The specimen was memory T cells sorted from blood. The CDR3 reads CASSYSSASSYNEQFF. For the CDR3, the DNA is TGTGCCAGCAGTTACTCTTCGGCTAGTTCCTACAATGAGCAGTTCTTC.